This T cell receptor beta chain stems from a study of shared clonotypes between healthy human individuals. CD45RO negativity and positive selection for CCR7 defined naive CD8 cells, a population that excluded terminally differentiated effector memory CD45RA+ cells. V was clipped by 3 bases and J by 2 bases, with 9 bases between them. The CDR3 extends over 14 amino acids. The V gene's germline CDR1 is SGDLS and CDR2 YYNGEE. The table came from immunoSEQ multiplex PCR; TCRdb's copy has only in-frame clones and leaves some out. Altogether around 600,000 clones are present, around 95% being singletons, with the ten largest covering 0.095% to 0.14%.

Sequencing was performed on naive CD8+ T cells sorted from blood. V is TRBV9 and J is TRBJ2-1; a possible D gene is TRBD2 (5 bases). This TCR was sampled from a woman in her 30s in good health. The CDR3 DNA reads TGTGCCAGCAGCGAGTCGGGAACCTACAATGAGCAGTTCTTC. It encodes CASSESGTYNEQFF.